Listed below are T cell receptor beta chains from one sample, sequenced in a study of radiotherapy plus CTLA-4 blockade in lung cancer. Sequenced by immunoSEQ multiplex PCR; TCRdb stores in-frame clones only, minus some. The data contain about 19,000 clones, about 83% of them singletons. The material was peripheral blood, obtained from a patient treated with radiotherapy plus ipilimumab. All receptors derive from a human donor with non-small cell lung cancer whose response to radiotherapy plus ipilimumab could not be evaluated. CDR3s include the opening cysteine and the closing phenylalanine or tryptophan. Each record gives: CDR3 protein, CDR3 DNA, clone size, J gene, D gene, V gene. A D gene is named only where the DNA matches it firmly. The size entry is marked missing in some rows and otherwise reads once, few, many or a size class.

CDR3 protein: CASRGTVNEKLFF; CDR3 DNA: TGCGCCAGCAGGGGGACAGTAAATGAAAAACTGTTTTTT; clone size: NA; J gene: TRBJ1-4; D gene: TRBD1; V gene: TRBV5-1
CDR3 protein: CASSERVNTEAFF; CDR3 DNA: TGTGCCAGCAGTGAGCGGGTGAACACTGAAGCTTTCTTT; clone size: NA; J gene: TRBJ1-1; D gene: NA; V gene: TRBV6-1
CDR3 protein: CASSPAGGVYTEAFF; CDR3 DNA: TGTGCCAGCAGTCCCGCAGGCGGGGTCTACACTGAAGCTTTCTTT; clone size: NA; J gene: TRBJ1-1; D gene: NA; V gene: TRBV6-5
CDR3 protein: CASSQGSGFNEKLFF; CDR3 DNA: TGCGCCAGCAGCCAAGGTTCGGGGTTTAATGAAAAACTGTTTTTT; clone size: NA; J gene: TRBJ1-4; D gene: NA; V gene: TRBV4-3
CDR3 protein: CASRMAGTYTDTQYF; CDR3 DNA: TGTGCCAGCAGGATGGCGGGGACTTACACAGATACGCAGTATTTT; clone size: NA; J gene: TRBJ2-3; D gene: NA; V gene: TRBV6-5
CDR3 protein: CASSPSSYNEQFF; CDR3 DNA: TGCGCCAGCAGCCCGAGCTCCTACAATGAGCAGTTCTTC; clone size: NA; J gene: TRBJ2-1; D gene: NA; V gene: TRBV4-1
CDR3 protein: CASSPNSNPGIYEQYF; CDR3 DNA: TGTGCCAGCAGCCCCAACTCCAATCCGGGGATCTACGAGCAGTACTTC; clone size: NA; J gene: TRBJ2-7; D gene: NA; V gene: TRBV9
CDR3 protein: CASSLGGTVLGDTQYF; CDR3 DNA: TGCGCCAGCAGCTTGGGAGGGACAGTCCTTGGAGATACGCAGTATTTT; clone size: NA; J gene: TRBJ2-3; D gene: TRBD1; V gene: TRBV5-1
CDR3 protein: CASSPGDSYNSPLHF; CDR3 DNA: TGTGCCAGCAGTCCCGGGGACAGCTACAATTCACCCCTCCACTTT; clone size: NA; J gene: TRBJ1-6; D gene: TRBD1; V gene: TRBV6-6
CDR3 protein: CASSQEGATGSYGYTF; CDR3 DNA: TGCGCCAGCAGCCAAGAGGGGGCGACAGGGAGCTATGGCTACACCTTC; clone size: few; J gene: TRBJ1-2; D gene: TRBD1; V gene: TRBV4-1
CDR3 protein: CASSLSTGSTDTQYF; CDR3 DNA: TGCGCCAGCAGCTTGTCGACGGGGAGCACAGATACGCAGTATTTT; clone size: NA; J gene: TRBJ2-3; D gene: NA; V gene: TRBV5-1
CDR3 protein: CASSDLRGDEQFF; CDR3 DNA: TGTGCCAGCAGTGACCTTCGGGGTGATGAGCAGTTCTTC; clone size: NA; J gene: TRBJ2-1; D gene: NA; V gene: TRBV6-4
CDR3 protein: CASSSPWTSGGYTDTQYF; CDR3 DNA: TGTGCCAGCAGTTCCCCTTGGACTAGCGGGGGGTACACAGATACGCAGTATTTT; clone size: NA; J gene: TRBJ2-3; D gene: TRBD2; V gene: TRBV28
CDR3 protein: CASGRADHANTGELFF; CDR3 DNA: TGTGCCAGCGGCCGAGCGGACCACGCGAACACCGGGGAGCTGTTTTTT; clone size: NA; J gene: TRBJ2-2; D gene: NA; V gene: TRBV2
CDR3 protein: CATAGDVGEQYF; CDR3 DNA: TGCGCCACCGCGGGGGACGTGGGCGAGCAGTACTTC; clone size: NA; J gene: TRBJ2-7; D gene: TRBD2; V gene: TRBV10-1
CDR3 protein: CASSLQGTNTEAFF; CDR3 DNA: TGTGCCAGCAGCTTACAGGGCACGAACACTGAAGCTTTCTTT; clone size: NA; J gene: TRBJ1-1; D gene: NA; V gene: TRBV11-2
CDR3 protein: CASSPRGMNTEAFF; CDR3 DNA: TGTGCCAGCAGCCCGAGGGGGATGAACACTGAAGCTTTCTTT; clone size: few; J gene: TRBJ1-1; D gene: NA; V gene: TRBV6-1
CDR3 protein: CASSQQLASTDTQYF; CDR3 DNA: TGTGCCAGCAGCCAACAATTGGCCAGCACAGATACGCAGTATTTT; clone size: NA; J gene: TRBJ2-3; D gene: NA; V gene: TRBV14
CDR3 protein: CASSLAGQGGDEQFF; CDR3 DNA: TGTGCCAGCAGTTTGGCCGGACAGGGCGGAGATGAGCAGTTCTTC; clone size: NA; J gene: TRBJ2-1; D gene: TRBD1; V gene: TRBV28
CDR3 protein: CASSLLGGLAFF; CDR3 DNA: TGTGCCAGCAGTTTATTGGGAGGGTTAGCTTTCTTT; clone size: NA; J gene: TRBJ1-1; D gene: NA; V gene: TRBV28
CDR3 protein: CASGLDRFSSYEQYF; CDR3 DNA: TGTGCCAGCGGACTTGACAGGTTTAGCTCCTACGAGCAGTACTTC; clone size: once; J gene: TRBJ2-7; D gene: NA; V gene: TRBV2
CDR3 protein: CASTPGQGLVVWGYTF; CDR3 DNA: TGTGCCAGTACCCCGGGACAGGGTCTCGTCGTATGGGGCTACACCTTC; clone size: NA; J gene: TRBJ1-2; D gene: TRBD1; V gene: TRBV19
CDR3 protein: CASSYKGSGQPQHF; CDR3 DNA: TGTGCCAGCAGTTACAAGGGCAGCGGTCAGCCCCAGCATTTT; clone size: once; J gene: TRBJ1-5; D gene: NA; V gene: TRBV27
CDR3 protein: CASSLASGGTGELFF; CDR3 DNA: TGTGCCAGCAGCTTAGCTAGCGGGGGCACCGGGGAGCTGTTTTTT; clone size: NA; J gene: TRBJ2-2; D gene: TRBD2; V gene: TRBV7-9
CDR3 protein: CSVGAENQPQHF; CDR3 DNA: TGCAGCGTGGGGGCGGAGAATCAGCCCCAGCATTTT; clone size: NA; J gene: TRBJ1-5; D gene: NA; V gene: TRBV29-1
CDR3 protein: CASSLEAGDTQYF; CDR3 DNA: TGTGCCAGCAGTTTAGAAGCAGGGGATACGCAGTATTTT; clone size: NA; J gene: TRBJ2-3; D gene: NA; V gene: TRBV6-1
CDR3 protein: CASLLGTRPSGELFF; CDR3 DNA: TGCGCCAGCCTCCTGGGGACTAGGCCTTCTGGGGAGCTGTTTTTT; clone size: NA; J gene: TRBJ2-2; D gene: TRBD2; V gene: TRBV4-3
CDR3 protein: CASSVEGQGVYGYTF; CDR3 DNA: TGTGCCAGCAGCGTAGAGGGACAGGGAGTCTATGGCTACACCTTC; clone size: NA; J gene: TRBJ1-2; D gene: TRBD1; V gene: TRBV9
CDR3 protein: CASSRGLDGNTIYF; CDR3 DNA: TGCGCCAGCAGCAGGGGGCTGGATGGAAACACCATATATTTT; clone size: once; J gene: TRBJ1-3; D gene: TRBD1; V gene: TRBV10-2
CDR3 protein: CASSLRGGSSYEQYF; CDR3 DNA: TGTGCCAGCAGTTTAAGGGGAGGGAGCTCCTACGAGCAGTACTTC; clone size: once; J gene: TRBJ2-7; D gene: TRBD2; V gene: TRBV25-1
CDR3 protein: CASIGDLTTDTQYF; CDR3 DNA: TGCGCCAGCATAGGGGACTTAACCACAGATACGCAGTATTTT; clone size: NA; J gene: TRBJ2-3; D gene: NA; V gene: TRBV10-2
CDR3 protein: CASSTLRGRIYNEQFF; CDR3 DNA: TGTGCCAGCAGCACCCTCAGGGGGCGGATCTACAATGAGCAGTTCTTC; clone size: NA; J gene: TRBJ2-1; D gene: TRBD1; V gene: TRBV11-2
CDR3 protein: CASSPPPRRREGWDNEQFF; CDR3 DNA: TGTGCCAGCTCACCCCCCCCCAGAAGGCGGGAGGGCTGGGACAATGAGCAGTTCTTC; clone size: NA; J gene: TRBJ2-1; D gene: TRBD2; V gene: TRBV18
CDR3 protein: CASSLNRATDTQYF; CDR3 DNA: TGCGCCAGCAGCTTGAACAGGGCCACAGATACGCAGTATTTT; clone size: NA; J gene: TRBJ2-3; D gene: NA; V gene: TRBV5-1
CDR3 protein: CASSASLGGQYF; CDR3 DNA: TGTGCCAGCAGTGCGTCCCTAGGTGGGCAGTATTTT; clone size: NA; J gene: TRBJ2-3; D gene: NA; V gene: TRBV2
CDR3 protein: CAISDSARGSEQYF; CDR3 DNA: TGTGCCATCAGTGATTCGGCCAGGGGGTCCGAGCAGTACTTC; clone size: NA; J gene: TRBJ2-7; D gene: TRBD1; V gene: TRBV10-3
CDR3 protein: CASSPTGLAAYEQYF; CDR3 DNA: TGTGCCAGCAGCCCCACGGGACTAGCGGCCTACGAGCAGTACTTC; clone size: NA; J gene: TRBJ2-7; D gene: TRBD2; V gene: TRBV11-2
CDR3 protein: CASSPGSSETQYF; CDR3 DNA: TGTGCCAGCTCACCCGGGAGTTCTGAGACCCAGTACTTC; clone size: NA; J gene: TRBJ2-5; D gene: NA; V gene: TRBV18
CDR3 protein: CASSQTSGQETQYF; CDR3 DNA: TGTGCCAGCAGCCAAACCAGCGGCCAAGAGACCCAGTACTTC; clone size: NA; J gene: TRBJ2-5; D gene: NA; V gene: TRBV4-2
CDR3 protein: CASSLASGRTGELFF; CDR3 DNA: TGTGCCAGCAGCTTAGCTAGCGGTCGGACCGGGGAGCTGTTTTTT; clone size: NA; J gene: TRBJ2-2; D gene: NA; V gene: TRBV7-2
CDR3 protein: CASSLVAGGANEAFF; CDR3 DNA: TGTGCCAGCAGCTTAGTAGCAGGGGGCGCGAATGAAGCTTTCTTT; clone size: once; J gene: TRBJ1-1; D gene: TRBD1; V gene: TRBV7-9